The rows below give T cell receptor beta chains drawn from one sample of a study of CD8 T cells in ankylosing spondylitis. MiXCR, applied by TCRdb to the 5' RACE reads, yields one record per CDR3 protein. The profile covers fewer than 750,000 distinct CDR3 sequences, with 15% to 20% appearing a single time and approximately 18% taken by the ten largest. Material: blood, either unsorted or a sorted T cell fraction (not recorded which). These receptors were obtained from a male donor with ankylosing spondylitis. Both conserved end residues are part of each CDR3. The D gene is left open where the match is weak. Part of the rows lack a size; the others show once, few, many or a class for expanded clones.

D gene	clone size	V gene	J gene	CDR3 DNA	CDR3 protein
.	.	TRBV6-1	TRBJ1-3	TGTGCCAGCCGAACTGGGGCAGGAGGTGGAAACACCATATATTTT	CASRTGAGGGNTIYF
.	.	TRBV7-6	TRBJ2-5	TGTGCCAGCAGCTTAGCGGGCAGATTACAAGAGACCCAGTACTTC	CASSLAGRLQETQYF
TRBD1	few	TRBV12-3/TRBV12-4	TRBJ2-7	TGTGCCAGCAGTGCCGGGACAGGGGGCTTCAACGAGCAGTACTTC	CASSAGTGGFNEQYF
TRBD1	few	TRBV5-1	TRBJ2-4	TGCGCCAGCAGCCCCGGGACAGGGGGTCCGCACTTC	CASSPGTGGPHF
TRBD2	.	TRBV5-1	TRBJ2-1	TGCGCCAGCAGCTTGTACCGCGGGAGGCTGAATGAGCAGTTCTTC	CASSLYRGRLNEQFF
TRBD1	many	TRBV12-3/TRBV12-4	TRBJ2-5	TGTGCCAGCGCCGCACTGGGACAGGGCGGAGAGACCCAGTACTTC	CASAALGQGGETQYF
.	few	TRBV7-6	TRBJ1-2	TGTGCCAGCAGCCAAGTGGGGGAGGCTGGCTACACCTTC	CASSQVGEAGYTF
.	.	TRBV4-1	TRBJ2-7	TGCGCCAGCAGCCAAGATCGACAGCACTACGAGCAGTACTTC	CASSQDRQHYEQYF
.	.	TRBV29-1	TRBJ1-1	TGCAGCGTCGATCAGGGGAGTGGGACTGAAGCTTTCTTT	CSVDQGSGTEAFF
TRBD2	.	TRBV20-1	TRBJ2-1	TGCAGTGCTAGAGCGGGACTAGTATACAATGAGCAGTTCTTC	CSARAGLVYNEQFF
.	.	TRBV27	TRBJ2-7	TGTGCCAGCAGTTTGACAGGATCGAACGAGCAGTACTTC	CASSLTGSNEQYF
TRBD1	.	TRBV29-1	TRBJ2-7	TGCAGCGTTGAACGACAGGGAGACCCCTACGAGCAGTACTTC	CSVERQGDPYEQYF
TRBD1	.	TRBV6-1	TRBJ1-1	TGTGCCAGCAGGACCGGACAGGGGGCGACTGAAGCTTTCTTT	CASRTGQGATEAFF
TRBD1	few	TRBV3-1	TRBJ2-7	TGTGCCAGCATCCGGACAGGCTCATCCTACGAGCAGTACTTC	CASIRTGSSYEQYF
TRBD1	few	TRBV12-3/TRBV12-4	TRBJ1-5	TGTGCCAGCGGACAGGGGGCAAGGCAGCCCCAGCATTTT	CASGQGARQPQHF
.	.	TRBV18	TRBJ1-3	TGTGCCAGCTCATCGGAGGGGAGTGGGTCTGGAAACACCATATATTTT	CASSSEGSGSGNTIYF
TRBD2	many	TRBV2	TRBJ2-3	TGTGCCAGCAACCCGGGAGGAGGGACAGATACGCAGTATTTT	CASNPGGGTDTQYF
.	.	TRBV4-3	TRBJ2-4	TGCGCCAGCAGCCAAGATGGAGTGGGCAAAAACATTCAGTACTTC	CASSQDGVGKNIQYF
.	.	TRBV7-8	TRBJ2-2	TGTGCCAGCAGCACCGGACGGACCCCCAGGGGGGAGCTGTTTTTT	CASSTGRTPRGELFF
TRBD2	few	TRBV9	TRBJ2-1	TGTGCCAGCAGCCACCATCTAGCGGGAGAACAGAATGAGCAGTTCTTC	CASSHHLAGEQNEQFF
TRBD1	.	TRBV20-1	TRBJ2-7	TGCAGTGCTAGAGATTTGGGGGGGACAGGGCCTAACGAGCAGTACTTC	CSARDLGGTGPNEQYF
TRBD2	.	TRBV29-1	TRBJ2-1	TGCAGCGTTGTGGGGGTTAGCGGGATTATTTACAATGAGCAGTTCTTC	CSVVGVSGIIYNEQFF
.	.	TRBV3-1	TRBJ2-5	TGTGCCAGCAGCCAACCCCCGGGGGAGACCCAGTACTTC	CASSQPPGETQYF
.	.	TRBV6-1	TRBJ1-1	TGTGCCGCTACCCCCAGAGGGCTCATGAACACTGAAGCTTTCTTT	CAATPRGLMNTEAFF
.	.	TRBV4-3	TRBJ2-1	TGCGCCAGCGGCCAAGATCAGGGGCTCCCCTACAATGAGCAGTTCTTC	CASGQDQGLPYNEQFF
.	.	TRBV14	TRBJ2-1	TGTGCCAGCAGCCGATTTGACAATGAGCAGTTCTTC	CASSRFDNEQFF
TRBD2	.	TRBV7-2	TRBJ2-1	TGTGCCAGCAGCTTTGGACTAGCGGGAGGGAAGCAGTTCTTC	CASSFGLAGGKQFF
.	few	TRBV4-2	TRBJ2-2	TGTGCCAGCAGCCAGATAGGAAACGGGGAGCTGTTTTTT	CASSQIGNGELFF